The present TCR beta chain was sequenced within a study of T cell clonality in common variable immunodeficiency (dated by TCRdb to about 2015). The CDR3, from cysteine to phenylalanine, totals 13 residues. The 30 bases shown cover part of the CDR3, and their frame starts at base 1. V and J lose 8 bases and 5 bases, and a span of 15 bases separates them. Sequences MGHDK (CDR1) and SYGVNS (CDR2) are obtained from the germline V gene. Overall study outcomes, separate from this receptor: Despite equal DNA input, controls averaged roughly 80,000 unique sequences per sample versus about 31,547 in CVID samples. Fewer deletions and N-nucleotide insertions were reportedly observed in CVID TCRbeta sequences, and highly modified clones with 13 or more V deletions were reportedly absent from CVID TCRbeta sequences. Fewer TCRbeta clones were shared among CVID subjects than among healthy controls (p < 0.0001). TCRbeta clonality was higher in CVID subjects than in healthy controls (t-test p = 0.018), and the increase was most characteristic of about a third of subjects. Correlations between repertoire features and clinical complications were limited by patient heterogeneity within the CVID cohort. According to the authors, finding the cause of the higher clonality in CVID would require sequencing the repertoires of T cell subpopulations.

For sequencing input, CVID and control samples contributed equivalent amounts of genomic DNA. For every sample, a 60 bp segment covering the rearranged TCRbeta CDR3 region was amplified and then sequenced. The immunoSEQ assay, a bias-corrected multiplex PCR combined with high-throughput sequencing, was used for TCRbeta amplification. The original methods were these. Every unique nucleotide sequence counted as a clone and was annotated with V, D and J genes, copy number and frequency. Sequences were labeled productive if in frame, and non-productive if out of frame or containing stop codons. As previously described, clonality was computed from Shannon's entropy. The predicted amino acid sequences of productive clones were used to derive mean CDR3 Kyte-Doolittle hydropathy. The R hclust function was used to hierarchically cluster scaled V gene usage with Manhattan distance and complete linkage. Sharing of clones by CDR3 amino acid sequence was evaluated by resampling 12 repertoires per group over 100 rounds. The repertoires were searched for about 70 published EBV-specific and some 240 published CMV-specific TCRbeta sequences. After a couple of CVID samples that produced fewer than 10,000 sequences were dropped from the analysis, some 42 CVID repertoires remained. TCRdb limited this immuneACCESS table to in-frame rearrangements with V and J called. A share of clones is missing; checked studies link under half to unresolved V genes, and the rest is unexplained. V, J and clone size reflect that table, while D and trimming were determined from the DNA. With more than 55,000 clones recorded, this sample contains no clone counted only once. The leading ten clones occupy about 0.85% of the sample.

Most of the CVID patients and most of the healthy controls were of Caucasian heritage. From each donor, roughly 4.5 to 8 ml of heparinized peripheral whole blood was collected. Genomic DNA from adults with common variable immune deficiency (CVID) and from healthy adult controls was used to sequence TCRbeta CDR3 repertoires. There were approximately 22 healthy adult volunteers in the control group (around twelve female and about ten male), ranging in age from roughly 23 to 70 years, with a mean age of 34. To isolate peripheral blood mononuclear cells, diluted blood was subjected to density centrifugation over Hypaque 1077 or Ficoll-Paque. Genomic DNA was extracted from unsorted mononuclear cells by Qiagen column purification or by a centrifugation-based method. Points on this clone: This receptor's antigen is unknown. The read gets to within 3 residues of the CDR3 end, and the germline J gene fills in the rest.

This receptor was taken from a person aged 18 to 75 in good health. The rearrangement joined TRBV25-1 to TRBJ2-5, with TRBD2 as a weak D call on 6 bases. The sample was peripheral blood mononuclear cells. The CDR3 sequence is CASSGLSKETQYF. The sequenced part of the CDR3 DNA is TGTGCCAGCTCGGGACTGAGCAAGGAGACC. Here the CDR3 is joined to the reference TRBV25-1 and TRBJ2-5 genes, and the full variable domain is: EADIYQTPRYLVIGTGKKITLECSQTMGHDKMYWYQQDPGMELHLIHYSYGVNSTEKGDLSSESTVSRIRTEHFPLTLESARPSHTSQYLCASSGLSKETQYFGPGTRLLVL.